The clone carrying this TCR beta chain was counted at least ten times. The read halts 3 residues ahead of the CDR3 end, with the missing end drawn from the germline J gene. Deletions cut 5 bases from V and 0 bases from J, with 20 bases between. This CDR3 spans 17 amino acids. CDR1 is DFQATT and CDR2 is SNEGSKA in the germline V gene (reference sequence). Method: immunoSEQ multiplex PCR; TCRdb's copy keeps in-frame clones and lacks some. The record shows some 60,000 clones for this sample, with no singletons present. The data are from a study of T cell clonality in common variable immunodeficiency. V gene TRBV20-1 combines with J gene TRBJ2-1; possible D gene TRBD2, 5 bases. The source is a person aged 18 to 75 in good health. The sample taken for sequencing was peripheral blood mononuclear cells. CDR3 DNA, as far as it was read: TGCAGTGCTCCGCAACCGGGGATGAGCGGCTCCTACAATGAG. Protein sequence: CSAPQPGMSGSYNE. The full CDR3 reads CSAPQPGMSGSYNEQFF.